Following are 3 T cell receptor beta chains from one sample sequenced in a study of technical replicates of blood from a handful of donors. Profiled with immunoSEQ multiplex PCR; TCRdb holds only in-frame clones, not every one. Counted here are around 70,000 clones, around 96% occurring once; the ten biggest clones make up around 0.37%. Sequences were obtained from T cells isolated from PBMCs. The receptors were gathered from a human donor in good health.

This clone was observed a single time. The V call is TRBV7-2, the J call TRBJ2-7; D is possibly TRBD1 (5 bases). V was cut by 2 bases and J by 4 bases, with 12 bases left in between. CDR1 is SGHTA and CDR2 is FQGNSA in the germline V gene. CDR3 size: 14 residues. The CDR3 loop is CASSLTGALYEQYF. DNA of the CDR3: TGTGCCAGCAGCTTAACAGGAGCCTTATACGAGCAGTACTTC.

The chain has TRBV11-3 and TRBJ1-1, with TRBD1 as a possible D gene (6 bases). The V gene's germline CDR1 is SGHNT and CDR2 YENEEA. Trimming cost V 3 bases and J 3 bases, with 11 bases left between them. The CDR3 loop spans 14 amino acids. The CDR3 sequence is CASSFTGLDTEAFF. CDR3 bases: TGTGCCAGCAGCTTCACAGGGCTGGACACTGAAGCTTTCTTT.

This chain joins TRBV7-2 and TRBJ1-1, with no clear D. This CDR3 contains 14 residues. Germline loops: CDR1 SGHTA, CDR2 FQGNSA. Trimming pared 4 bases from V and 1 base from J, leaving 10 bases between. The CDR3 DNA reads TGTGCCAGCAGCTCGCTGGGGAGGAACACTGAAGCTTTCTTT. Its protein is CASSSLGRNTEAFF.